A single sample is the source of the 13 T cell receptor beta chains below, sequenced in a study of cytomegalovirus exposure and HLA in healthy donors (dated by TCRdb to 2015 to 2018). Library creation used the immunoSEQ multiplex PCR assay. For the multiplex PCR, a mixture combining 60 forward primers for TCR Vbeta segments and 13 reverse primers for TCR Jbeta segments was used. TCRdb provides this immuneACCESS table in a form limited to in-frame rearrangements. Some clones are lacking; in checked studies, under half of them reflect an unresolved V gene, and why the rest are absent is not known. The sample records fewer than 200,000 clones, roughly 80% of which are singletons. In total, the top ten clones hold roughly 7.5% of the sample. The sequencing sample was made of PBMCs. These receptors all come from a woman between 25 and 40 years old in good health and CMV-seropositive.

This clone was picked up a small number of times. The gene calls are TRBV6-4 and TRBJ2-1; TRBD2 matches 11 bases. V shed 4 bases and J 4 bases; nucleotides not matched to a gene: 6. This CDR3 region has 16 residues. Germline CDR1 and CDR2: MRHNA and SNTAGT. CDR3 DNA sequence: TGTGCCAGCAGTGTTAGACTAGCGGGGAATTACAATGAGCAGTTCTTC. Its protein is CASSVRLAGNYNEQFF.

This clone has a handful of counts. This chain links TRBV6-5 with TRBJ2-7; 8 bases are shared with TRBD1. Germline V gene data show CDR1 as MNHEY and CDR2 as SVGAGI. This CDR3 spans 15 amino acids. V dropped 2 bases and J dropped 2; count of bases not matched to a gene: 5. CDR3 sequence reads: CASSYQGQGTYEQYF. For the CDR3, the DNA is TGTGCCAGCAGTTACCAAGGACAGGGTACCTACGAGCAGTACTTC.

The chain couples TRBV4-2 to TRBJ2-2; the D gene is possibly TRBD1 (5 bases). Per germline, CDR1 LGHNA and CDR2 YNFKEQ. Deletions cut 0 bases from V and 4 bases from J, with 15 bases between. This CDR3 is built from 17 residues. The CDR3 sequence is CASSQDFWGRSTGELFF. The CDR3 DNA reads as TGTGCCAGCAGCCAAGATTTCTGGGGCAGATCCACCGGGGAGCTGTTTTTT.

The chain links TRBV28 to TRBJ2-7; TRBD1 aligns across 7 bases. The CDR3 sequence is 14 residues long. The V gene end was trimmed by 6 bases and the J gene end by 4 bases; junction bases not matched to a gene: 9. Germline V gene lookup returns CDR1 MDHEN and CDR2 SYDVKM. DNA for the CDR3: TGTGCCAGCAGCAGTGACAGGGAAGAGTACGAGCAGTACTTC. Amino acids: CASSSDREEYEQYF.

In this sample, this clone turned up once. The chain joins TRBV6-5 to TRBJ2-1, with 7 nucleotides matching TRBD1. In germline, CDR1 is MNHEY, CDR2 SVGAGI. This CDR3 has 13 amino acids. The J segment lost 5 bases and the V segment lost 10 bases, leaving 8 bases of the junction unmatched. CDR3 sequence reads: CAIRTGTDNEQFF. As DNA, the CDR3 is TGTGCCATCAGGACCGGGACAGACAATGAGCAGTTCTTC.

The V and J genes are TRBV5-1 and TRBJ2-1; a possible D gene is TRBD2 (6 bases). V was cut by 2 bases and J by 5 bases, with 8 bases left in between. CDR1 is SGHRS and CDR2 is YFSETQ in the germline V gene. The CDR3 runs 13 residues. Here the CDR3 DNA reads TGCGCCAGCAGCTTCGGGGGAAACAATGAGCAGTTCTTC. Amino acids: CASSFGGNNEQFF.

CDR3 sequence reads: CASSYRGNSPLHF. Written as DNA, the CDR3 is TGTGCCAGCAGCTACAGGGGGAATTCACCCCTCCACTTT. The V gene is TRBV7-6, the J gene TRBJ1-6; TRBD1 aligns across 8 bases. The V and J ends lost 4 bases and 7 bases, in that order; junction bases with no gene match: 0. CDR1 SGHVS and CDR2 FNYEAQ come from the germline V gene. The CDR3 is made up of 13 amino acids.

This clone was observed once. V and J are TRBV19 and TRBJ1-1; TRBD1 is a possible D gene (5 bases). The germline V and J ends were trimmed by 6 bases and 5 bases, with 13 bases remaining between them. Per germline, CDR1 LNHDA and CDR2 SQIVND (reference sequence). The CDR3 has 13 amino acids. CDR3 protein: CASRLGLGTEAFF. CDR3 nucleotides: TGTGCCAGTAGGCTGGGACTGGGAACTGAAGCTTTCTTT.

The CDR3 DNA reads TGTGCCAGCACCTCAGTTGAGGGCCGTAGCCCCACAGATACGCAGTATTTT. Translating it yields CASTSVEGRSPTDTQYF. This chain connects TRBV7-9 to TRBJ2-3; weak D call: TRBD2 (5 bases). Trimming pared 7 bases from V and 2 bases from J, leaving 22 bases between. The CDR3 is made up of 17 amino acids. Germline V CDR1 and CDR2: SEHNR, FQNEAQ (reference sequence).

The rearrangement joins TRBV19 to TRBJ2-5; TRBD1 agrees at 9 bases. The germline CDR1 and CDR2 sequences are LNHDA and SQIVND (reference sequence). V lost 4 bases and J lost 4; bases outside the gene matches: 10. The CDR3 has 16 amino acids. The CDR3 loop is CASSKPGQGPLETQYF. The CDR3 nucleotides read TGTGCCAGTAGTAAACCGGGACAGGGCCCTCTAGAGACCCAGTACTTC.

The chain recombines TRBV7-6 with TRBJ1-1; possibly TRBD1 for D (6 bases). Trimming took off 5 bases at V and 5 bases at J, with 18 bases between the two ends. CDR3 size: 15 residues. Germline V gene sequence: CDR1 SGHVS, CDR2 FNYEAQ. The DNA for the CDR3 is TGTGCCAGCAGCGCGTACAGGGCTTCAGGGACTGAAGCTTTCTTT. Translated: CASSAYRASGTEAFF.

The table lists this clone with a few counts. Here the CDR3 reads CASRLSSNQPQHF. The CDR3 DNA is TGTGCCAGCAGGCTAAGTAGCAATCAGCCCCAGCATTTT. This chain connects TRBV7-2 to TRBJ1-5; D uncertain. Per germline, CDR1 SGHTA and CDR2 FQGNSA. Between the trimmed V and J ends, which lost 6 bases and 0 bases, there was a span of 6 bases. The CDR3 has 13 amino acids.

The chain employs TRBV5-4 and TRBJ1-3; D ambiguous. Germline lookup yields CDR1 SGHNT and CDR2 YYREEE (reference sequence). The germline V and J ends were trimmed by 1 base and 3 bases, with 11 bases remaining between them. The CDR3 covers 15 residues. The CDR3 protein is CASSLLTSGGNTIYF. CDR3 sequence (DNA): TGTGCCAGCAGCTTGCTGACCTCGGGTGGAAACACCATATATTTT.